The next 10 T cell receptor beta chains were all read from a single sample in a study of blood T cell repertoires in COVID-19. Method: immunoSEQ multiplex PCR; TCRdb's copy keeps in-frame clones and lacks some. The sample lists 340,000 or so clones; roughly 85% were seen once. The sequenced material came from PBMCs or T cells enriched from blood (not recorded which). These receptors were collected from a woman in her thirties or forties with acute COVID-19.

This chain joins TRBV19 and TRBJ1-2; TRBD1 matches at 7 bases. The V and J ends lost 8 bases and 2 bases, in that order; junction bases with no gene match: 5. Germline-derived CDR1 and CDR2 are LNHDA and SQIVND (reference sequence). This CDR3 has 13 residues. The CDR3 spells CASSPGQNYGYTF. CDR3 in DNA: TGTGCCAGTTCCCCGGGACAGAACTATGGCTACACCTTC. Supplemented by reference TRBV19 and TRBJ1-2, the full variable domain reads DGGITQSPKYLFRKEGQNVTLSCEQNLNHDAMYWYRQDPGQGLRLIYYSQIVNDFQKGDIAEGYSVSREKKESFPLTVTSAQKNPTAFYLCASSPGQNYGYTFGSGTRLTVV.

The chain is built from TRBV6-2 or TRBV6-3 and TRBJ1-5; D is ambiguous. Germline V CDR1 and CDR2: MNHEY, SVGEGT. V lost 2 bases and J lost 1, with 21 bases in between. The CDR3 has 19 amino acids. CDR3 coding DNA: TGTGCCAGCAGTTACATTCCTAAAGTAGGCGGAAGGAGCAATCAGCCCCAGCATTTT. This sequence encodes CASSYIPKVGGRSNQPQHF.

The V gene is TRBV25-1, the J gene TRBJ1-1, with 8 bases that match TRBD1. The CDR3 spans 13 residues. The germline V gene encodes CDR1 MGHDK and CDR2 SYGVNS. The trim removed 4 bases at V and 9 bases at J, leaving 7 bases unmatched. The CDR3 is CASSAPGQVKAFF. The CDR3 DNA sequence: TGTGCCAGCAGTGCACCGGGACAGGTTAAAGCTTTCTTT.

V gene TRBV10-3 combines with J gene TRBJ2-3; D not resolved. Trimming took off 0 bases at V and 0 bases at J, with 7 bases between the two ends. Germline CDR1 ENHRY, CDR2 SYGVKD. The CDR3 has 15 residues. The CDR3: CAISESRLSTDTQYF. DNA of the CDR3: TGTGCCATCAGTGAGTCGAGACTTAGCACAGATACGCAGTATTTT.

The chain has TRBV5-1 and TRBJ2-7, with 7 bases lining up with TRBD1. V shed 6 bases, J shed 2 bases, and the junction held 11 bases outside the gene matches. The CDR3 contains 15 residues. The V gene's germline CDR1 is SGHRS and CDR2 YFSETQ. The CDR3 DNA sequence: TGCGCCAGCACTCAAATGGCAGGGGGTCCCTACGAGCAGTACTTC. It encodes CASTQMAGGPYEQYF.

The V call is TRBV2, the J call TRBJ2-2; tentatively, D is TRBD1 (5 bases). This CDR3 has 13 amino acids. Between the trimmed V and J ends, which lost 4 bases and 5 bases, there was a span of 8 bases. CDR1 is SNHLY and CDR2 is FYNNEI in the germline V gene. The CDR3 region has the DNA TGTGCCAGCAGTGTTAGACAGACCGGGGAGCTGTTTTTT. Protein: CASSVRQTGELFF.

This chain uses TRBV7-2 with TRBJ1-5; perhaps TRBD1 as D (6 bases). This CDR3 contains 14 residues. Germline CDR1 and CDR2: SGHTA and FQGNSA. The V and J ends lost 5 bases and 2 bases respectively, with 10 bases between them. CDR3 sequence: CASSPSGGNQPQHF. CDR3 bases: TGTGCCAGCAGCCCATCAGGGGGCAATCAGCCCCAGCATTTT.

V is TRBV4-3 and J is TRBJ1-3, with D possibly matching TRBD1 (6 bases). V was pared by 0 bases and J by 4 bases, with 10 bases between. Germline V gene lookup returns CDR1 LGHNA and CDR2 YSLEER. The length of the CDR3 is 15 residues. The CDR3 DNA sequence: TGCGCCAGCAGCCAAGAATTCGGACAGGGAAACACCATATATTTT. Its protein is CASSQEFGQGNTIYF.

This clone was counted once. This sequence joins TRBV3-1 (or the pseudogene TRBV3-2) and TRBJ2-1; D unresolved. This CDR3 contains 17 residues. The germline gives CDR1 LGHDT, CDR2 YNNKEL (reference sequence). The V end was cut by 7 bases, the J end by 1 base, with 20 bases between. The CDR3 nucleotides read TGTGCCAGCAATAGCCAAACCACCGCGGCATCCTACAATGAGCAGTTCTTC. Encoded protein: CASNSQTTAASYNEQFF.

The chain links TRBV27 to TRBJ2-1; TRBD2 aligns across 7 bases. This CDR3 contains 15 residues. Germline CDR1 and CDR2: MNHEY and SMNVEV (reference sequence). J lost 6 bases, V lost 4 bases, and 9 bases had no gene match. The CDR3, as DNA: TGTGCCAGCAGTTCTCGACTAGCATCTACCAATGAGCAGTTCTTC. Its protein is CASSSRLASTNEQFF.